This TCR beta chain was obtained from a study of T cell responses to AZD1222 COVID-19 vaccine. The CDR3 runs 15 residues. Between the trimmed V and J ends, which lost 0 bases and 9 bases, there was a span of 16 bases. Germline CDR1 reads SGHRS; CDR2 reads YFSETQ. General study results and limits: Spike-specific TCRs gained breadth and depth after people received two AZD1222 doses. Only after the peak T cell response were repertoires sampled.

Sequencing used immunoSEQ multiplex PCR; TCRdb keeps in-frame clones, though not all of them. This sample has 200,000 or so clones, with approximately 93% found just once. Of note for this clone: Its target is not known.

V is TRBV5-1 and J is TRBJ2-1; tentatively, D is TRBD2 (6 bases). The sequence was collected from an adult who received the AZD1222 COVID-19 vaccine. The sequencing here drew on peripheral blood, taken 28 days after the second AZD1222 dose. The CDR3 DNA follows: TGCGCCAGCAGCTTGGGGACTACGAGAGACGGTGAGCAGTTCTTC. It is translated as CASSLGTTRDGEQFF.